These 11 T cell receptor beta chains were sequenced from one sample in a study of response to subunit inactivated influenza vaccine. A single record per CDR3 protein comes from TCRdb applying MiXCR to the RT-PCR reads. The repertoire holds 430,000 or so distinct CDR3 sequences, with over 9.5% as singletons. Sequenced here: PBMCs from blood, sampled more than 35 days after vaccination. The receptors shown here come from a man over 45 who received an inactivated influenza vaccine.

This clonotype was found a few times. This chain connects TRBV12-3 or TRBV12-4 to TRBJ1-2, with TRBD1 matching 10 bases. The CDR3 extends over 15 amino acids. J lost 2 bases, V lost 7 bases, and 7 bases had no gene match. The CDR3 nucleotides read TGTGCCAGCACCGTCGGACAGGGGGGGAACTATGGCTACACCTTC. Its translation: CASTVGQGGNYGYTF.

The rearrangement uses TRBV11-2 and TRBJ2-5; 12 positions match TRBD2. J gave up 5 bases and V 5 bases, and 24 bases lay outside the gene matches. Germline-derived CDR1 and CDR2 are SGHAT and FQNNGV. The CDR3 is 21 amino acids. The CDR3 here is CASSRRTPSGGAFNNEETQYF. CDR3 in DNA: TGTGCCAGCAGCCGTCGAACTCCTAGCGGGGGGGCCTTCAACAATGAGGAGACCCAGTACTTC.

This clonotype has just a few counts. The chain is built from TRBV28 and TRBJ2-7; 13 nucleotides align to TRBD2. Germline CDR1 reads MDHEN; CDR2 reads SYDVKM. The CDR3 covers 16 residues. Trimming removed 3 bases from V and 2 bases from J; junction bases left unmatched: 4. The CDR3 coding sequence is TGTGCCAGCAGTTTCCTGACTAGCGGGAGGACCTACGAGCAGTACTTC. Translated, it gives CASSFLTSGRTYEQYF.

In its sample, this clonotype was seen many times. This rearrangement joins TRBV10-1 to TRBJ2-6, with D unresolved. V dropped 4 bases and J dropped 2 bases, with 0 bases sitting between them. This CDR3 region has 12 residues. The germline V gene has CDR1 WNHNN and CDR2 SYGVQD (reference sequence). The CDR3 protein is CASSAGANVLTF. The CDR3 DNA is TGCGCCAGCAGTGCTGGGGCCAACGTCCTGACTTTC.

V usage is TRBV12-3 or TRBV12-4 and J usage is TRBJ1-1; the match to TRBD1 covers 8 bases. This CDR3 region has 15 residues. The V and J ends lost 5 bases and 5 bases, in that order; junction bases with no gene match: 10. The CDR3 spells CASSRTGLGETEAFF. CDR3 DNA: TGTGCCAGCAGTCGGACAGGGCTTGGTGAGACTGAAGCTTTCTTT.

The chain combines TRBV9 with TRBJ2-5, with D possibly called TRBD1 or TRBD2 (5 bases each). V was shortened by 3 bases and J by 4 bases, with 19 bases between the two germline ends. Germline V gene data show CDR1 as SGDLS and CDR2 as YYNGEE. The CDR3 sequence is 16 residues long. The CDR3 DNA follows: TGTGCCAGCAGCGCTCGAGCAGACGGGGCAGGAGAGACCCAGTACTTC. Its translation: CASSARADGAGETQYF.

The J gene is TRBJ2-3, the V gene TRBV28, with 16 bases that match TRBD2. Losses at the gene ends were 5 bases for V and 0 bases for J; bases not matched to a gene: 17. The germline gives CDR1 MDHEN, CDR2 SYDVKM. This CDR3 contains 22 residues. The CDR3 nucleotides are TGTGCCAGCAGTCTTCCTACAGGGGCAGGGACTAGCGGGAGGGATAGCACAGATACGCAGTATTTT. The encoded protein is CASSLPTGAGTSGRDSTDTQYF. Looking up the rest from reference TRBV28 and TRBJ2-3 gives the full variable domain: DVKVTQSSRYLVKRTGEKVFLECVQDMDHENMFWYRQDPGLGLRLIYFSYDVKMKEKGDIPEGYSVSREKKERFSLILESASTNQTSMYLCASSLPTGAGTSGRDSTDTQYFGPGTRLTVL.

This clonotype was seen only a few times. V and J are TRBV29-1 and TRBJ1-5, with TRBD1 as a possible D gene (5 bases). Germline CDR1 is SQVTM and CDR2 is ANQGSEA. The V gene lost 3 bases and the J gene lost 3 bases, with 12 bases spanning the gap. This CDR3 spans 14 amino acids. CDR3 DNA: TGCAGCGTTGATGTGGAGGGGCACAATCAGCCCCAGCATTTT. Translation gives CSVDVEGHNQPQHF.

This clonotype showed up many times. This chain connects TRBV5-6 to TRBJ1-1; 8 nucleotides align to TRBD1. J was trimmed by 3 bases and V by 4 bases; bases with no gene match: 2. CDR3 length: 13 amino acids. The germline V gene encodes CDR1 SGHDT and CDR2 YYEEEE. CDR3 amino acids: CASSADRDTEAFF. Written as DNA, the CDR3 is TGTGCCAGCAGCGCGGACAGGGACACTGAAGCTTTCTTT.

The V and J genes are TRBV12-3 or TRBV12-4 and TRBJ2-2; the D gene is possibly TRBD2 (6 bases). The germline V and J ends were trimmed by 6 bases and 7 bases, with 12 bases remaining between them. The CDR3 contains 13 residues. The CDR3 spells CASSPYGSGELFF. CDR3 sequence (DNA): TGTGCCAGCAGCCCATACGGGAGCGGGGAGCTGTTTTTT.

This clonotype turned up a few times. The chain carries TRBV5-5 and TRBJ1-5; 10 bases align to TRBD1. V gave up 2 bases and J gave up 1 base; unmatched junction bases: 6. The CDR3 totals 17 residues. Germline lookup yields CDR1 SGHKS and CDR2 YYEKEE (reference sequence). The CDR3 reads CASSLGTGVSSNQPQHF. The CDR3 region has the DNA TGTGCCAGCAGCTTAGGGACAGGGGTATCGAGCAATCAGCCCCAGCATTTT. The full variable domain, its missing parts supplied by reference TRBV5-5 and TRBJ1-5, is DAGVTQSPTHLIKTRGQQVTLRCSPISGHKSVSWYQQVLGQGPQFIFQYYEKEERGRGNFPDRFSARQFPNYSSELNVNALLLGDSALYLCASSLGTGVSSNQPQHFGDGTRLSIL.